This T cell receptor (beta chain) was sequenced for a study of T cells after yellow fever vaccination. Overall study findings and caveats: Subsequent to the booster, the majority of primary-vaccination clones reappeared (approximately 95% CD4, about 90% CD8). The CD4 compartment and the CD8 compartment contained a small share of clonotypes in common.

Trimming cost V 0 bases and J 6 bases; bases outside gene matches: 3. The CDR3 totals 15 residues. The V gene's germline CDR1 is LGHDT and CDR2 YNNKEL (reference sequence). In regard to this clonotype: Its antigen is unidentified.

5'RACE template switching generated TCR cDNA, adding a universal primer site and UMIs. One entry per CDR3 protein, called by TCRdb with MiXCR from the 5' RACE reads. The data contain around 250,000 distinct CDR3 sequences, over 4.5% of them singletons. The sequences come from CD4+ T cells sorted from PBMCs, collected on the day of the yellow fever booster vaccination. The receptor's source is a young man who received the YFV17D yellow fever vaccine. The J gene is TRBJ2-3, the V gene TRBV3-1; 10 bases are shared with TRBD2. The CDR3 DNA sequence: TGTGCCAGCAGCCAAGACGCTAGCGGGGGCGATACGCAGTATTTT. Protein product: CASSQDASGGDTQYF.